Listed below are T cell receptor beta chains from one sample, sequenced in a study of cytomegalovirus exposure and HLA in healthy donors. Generated by immunoSEQ multiplex PCR, the TCRdb table keeps only in-frame clones and is missing some. The data hold under 150,000 clones, with roughly 69% observed a single time. What was sequenced was PBMCs. The receptors derive from a human donor in good health. The CDR3 runs from the conserved cysteine through the conserved F or W. The D gene is left open where the match is weak. Rows may omit the clone size; those that give it use once, few, many or a size class.

TRBD1	18	TRBJ1-2	NA	TRBV4-2	CASSQDLRDRGQGKGYTF	TGTGCCAGCAGCCAAGATCTACGGGACAGGGGGCAGGGGAAAGGCTACACCTTC
TRBD1	15	TRBJ1-2	few	TRBV15	CATSRGGQGGSGYTF	TGTGCCACCAGCCGTGGGGGACAGGGGGGTAGTGGCTACACCTTC
NA	14	TRBJ1-2	NA	TRBV4-3	CASSHQGAVGGYTF	TGCGCCAGCAGCCACCAAGGGGCGGTTGGTGGCTACACCTTC
TRBD1	15	TRBJ2-7	NA	TRBV19	CASSTGPGGSYEQYF	TGTGCCAGTAGTACAGGCCCAGGGGGCTCCTACGAGCAGTACTTC
TRBD1	15	TRBJ1-6	NA	TRBV27	CASSLSGQSFSSLHF	TGTGCCAGCAGTTTATCGGGACAGTCTTTCTCTTCCCTCCACTTT
NA	12	TRBJ2-5	NA	TRBV6-5	CASSPSGETQYF	TGTGCCAGCAGTCCTTCAGGAGAGACCCAGTACTTC
NA	13	TRBJ1-2	NA	TRBV30	CAWSLDSFYGYTF	TGTGCCTGGAGCCTAGACAGCTTCTATGGCTACACCTTC
TRBD2	16	TRBJ2-3	NA	TRBV7-9	CASSFTGLRSGDTQYF	TGTGCCAGCAGCTTCACGGGACTACGAAGCGGAGATACGCAGTATTTT
TRBD1	16	TRBJ2-5	NA	TRBV4-1	CASSPPDGTDQETQYF	TGCGCCAGCTCCCCGCCGGATGGGACAGACCAAGAGACCCAGTACTTC
TRBD1	14	TRBJ1-6	NA	TRBV6-5	CASKTQGNNSPLHF	TGTGCCAGCAAGACACAGGGGAATAATTCACCCCTCCACTTT
TRBD1	13	TRBJ2-4	NA	TRBV19	CATQDRGQRSQYF	TGTGCCACCCAGGACAGGGGCCAGAGAAGTCAGTACTTC
NA	14	TRBJ1-1	NA	TRBV7-6	CASSLDAVNTEAFF	TGTGCCAGCAGCTTAGATGCAGTGAACACTGAAGCTTTCTTT
NA	16	TRBJ2-7	few	TRBV30	CAWTQNSGTYLYEQYF	TGTGCCTGGACCCAAAACTCCGGGACTTACCTCTACGAGCAGTACTTC
NA	15	TRBJ2-3	few	TRBV15	CATSRDFGFTDTQYF	TGTGCCACCAGCAGAGACTTCGGGTTCACAGATACGCAGTATTTT
TRBD1	15	TRBJ2-3	NA	TRBV15	CATSGDRVGADTQYF	TGTGCCACCAGCGGGGACAGGGTTGGGGCAGATACGCAGTATTTT
TRBD2	14	TRBJ2-1	NA	TRBV30	CAWTRRGGYNEQFF	TGTGCCTGGACAAGGCGGGGGGGTTACAATGAGCAGTTCTTC
NA	11	TRBJ1-1	NA	TRBV10-2	CASGQTAEAFF	TGCGCCAGCGGTCAGACAGCCGAAGCTTTCTTT
NA	14	TRBJ2-7	NA	TRBV6-5	CASSYLAFSYEQYF	TGTGCCAGCAGTTACCTGGCCTTCTCCTACGAGCAGTACTTC
TRBD2	16	TRBJ2-5	NA	TRBV6-5	CASSYGTSGGGETQYF	TGTGCCAGCAGTTACGGGACTAGCGGGGGTGGGGAGACCCAGTACTTC
TRBD1	14	TRBJ2-7	NA	TRBV7-7	CASSVGQGAHEQYF	TGTGCCAGCAGCGTCGGACAGGGGGCCCACGAGCAGTACTTC
NA	13	TRBJ1-1	few	TRBV30	CAWSVRHGTEAFF	TGTGCCTGGAGTGTACGGCACGGGACTGAAGCTTTCTTT
TRBD1	15	TRBJ1-1	NA	TRBV7-9	CASSLATGLNTEAFF	TGTGCCAGCAGCTTAGCGACAGGGTTGAACACTGAAGCTTTCTTT
NA	15	TRBJ2-2	few	TRBV9	CASSTTGKGTGELFF	TGTGCCAGCAGCACAACAGGAAAGGGCACCGGGGAGCTGTTTTTT
TRBD1	13	TRBJ1-1	few	TRBV29-1	CSATTGGNTEAFF	TGCAGCGCCACGACAGGGGGGAACACTGAAGCTTTCTTT
TRBD1	15	TRBJ1-2	NA	TRBV7-9	CASSLGLDRADGYTF	TGTGCCAGCAGCTTAGGACTTGACAGGGCGGATGGCTACACCTTC
NA	11	TRBJ2-3	NA	TRBV7-9	CATEGTDTQYF	TGTGCCACCGAGGGTACAGATACGCAGTATTTT
TRBD2	19	TRBJ2-6	NA	TRBV7-8	CASSLVRLAGASGANVLTF	TGTGCCAGCAGCTTAGTTCGACTAGCGGGAGCCTCTGGGGCCAACGTCCTGACTTTC